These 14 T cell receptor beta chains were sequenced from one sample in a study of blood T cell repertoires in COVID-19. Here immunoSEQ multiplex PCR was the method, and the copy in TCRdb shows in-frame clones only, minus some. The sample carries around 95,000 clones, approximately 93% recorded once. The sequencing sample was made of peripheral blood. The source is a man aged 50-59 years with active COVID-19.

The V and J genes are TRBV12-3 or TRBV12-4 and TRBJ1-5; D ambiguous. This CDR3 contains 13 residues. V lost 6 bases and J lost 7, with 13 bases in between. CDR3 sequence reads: CASSPGYVQPQHF. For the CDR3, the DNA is TGTGCCAGCAGCCCCGGGTACGTCCAGCCCCAGCATTTT.

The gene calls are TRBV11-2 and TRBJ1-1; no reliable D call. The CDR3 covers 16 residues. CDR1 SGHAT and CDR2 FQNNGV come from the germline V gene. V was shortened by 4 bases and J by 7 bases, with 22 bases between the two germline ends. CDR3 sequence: CASSSIRITGSYEAFF. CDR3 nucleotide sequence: TGTGCCAGCAGCTCCATAAGGATAACGGGGTCATATGAAGCTTTCTTT.

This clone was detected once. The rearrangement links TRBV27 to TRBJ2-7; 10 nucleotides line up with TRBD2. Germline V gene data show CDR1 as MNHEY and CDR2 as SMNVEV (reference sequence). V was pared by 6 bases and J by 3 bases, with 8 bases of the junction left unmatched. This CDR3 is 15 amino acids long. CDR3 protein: CASRPSGGGSYEQYF. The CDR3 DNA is TGTGCCAGCAGGCCTAGCGGGGGAGGTAGCTACGAGCAGTACTTC.

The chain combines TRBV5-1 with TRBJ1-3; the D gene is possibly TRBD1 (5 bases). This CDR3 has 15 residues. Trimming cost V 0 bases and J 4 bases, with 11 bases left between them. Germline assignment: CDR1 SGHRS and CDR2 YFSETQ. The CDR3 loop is CASSLEGVAGNTIYF. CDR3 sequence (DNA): TGCGCCAGCAGCTTGGAAGGGGTCGCGGGAAACACCATATATTTT.

CDR3 protein: CASSPGTGVNNEQFF. The CDR3 nucleotides read TGTGCCAGCAGCCCAGGGACAGGGGTAAACAATGAGCAGTTCTTC. The rearrangement joins TRBV3-1 (or the pseudogene TRBV3-2) to TRBJ2-1; TRBD1 matches 10 bases. The V gene end was trimmed by 4 bases and the J gene end by 5 bases; junction bases not matched to a gene: 5. The CDR3 spans 15 residues. CDR1 and CDR2 (germline): LGHDT, YNNKEL (reference sequence).

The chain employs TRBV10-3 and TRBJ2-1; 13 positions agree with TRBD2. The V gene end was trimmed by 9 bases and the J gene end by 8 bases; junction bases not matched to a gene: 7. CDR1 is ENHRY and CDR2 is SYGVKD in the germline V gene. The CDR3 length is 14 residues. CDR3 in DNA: TGTGCCATTCGGACTAGCGGGAGTTGGGATGAGCAGTTCTTC. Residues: CAIRTSGSWDEQFF.

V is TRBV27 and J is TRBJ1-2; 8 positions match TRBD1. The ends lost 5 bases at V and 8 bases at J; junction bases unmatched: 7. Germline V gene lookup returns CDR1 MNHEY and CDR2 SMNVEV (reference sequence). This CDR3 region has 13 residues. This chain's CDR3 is CASSPGQGGGYTF. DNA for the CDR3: TGTGCCAGCAGTCCCGGACAGGGTGGAGGCTACACCTTC.

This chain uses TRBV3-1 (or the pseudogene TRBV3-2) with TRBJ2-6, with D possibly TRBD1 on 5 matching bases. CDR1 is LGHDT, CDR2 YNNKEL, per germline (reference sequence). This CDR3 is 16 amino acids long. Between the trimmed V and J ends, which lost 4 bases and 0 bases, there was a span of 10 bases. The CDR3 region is CASSLPTVSGANVLTF. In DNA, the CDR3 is TGTGCCAGCAGCCTTCCGACAGTCTCTGGGGCCAACGTCCTGACTTTC.

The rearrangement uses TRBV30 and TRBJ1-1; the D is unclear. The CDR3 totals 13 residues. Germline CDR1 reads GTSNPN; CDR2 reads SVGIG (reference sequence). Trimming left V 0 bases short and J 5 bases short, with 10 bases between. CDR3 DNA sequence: TGTGCCTGGAGTGTTAGTGAGTATACTGAAGCTTTCTTT. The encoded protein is CAWSVSEYTEAFF.

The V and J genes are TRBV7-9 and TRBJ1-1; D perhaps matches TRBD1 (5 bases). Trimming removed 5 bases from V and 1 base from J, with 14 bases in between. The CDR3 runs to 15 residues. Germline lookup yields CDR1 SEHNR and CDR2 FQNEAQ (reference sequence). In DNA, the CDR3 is TGTGCCAGCAGCATGGGAGGGGAGGGGAACACTGAAGCTTTCTTT. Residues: CASSMGGEGNTEAFF.

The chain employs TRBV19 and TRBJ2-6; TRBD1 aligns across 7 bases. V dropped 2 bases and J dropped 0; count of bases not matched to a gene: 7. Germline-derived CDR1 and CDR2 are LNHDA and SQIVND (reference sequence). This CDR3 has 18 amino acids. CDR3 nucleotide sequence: TGTGCCAGTAGTATAAGGGGACAGAGGAGCTCTGGGGCCAACGTCCTGACTTTC. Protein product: CASSIRGQRSSGANVLTF.

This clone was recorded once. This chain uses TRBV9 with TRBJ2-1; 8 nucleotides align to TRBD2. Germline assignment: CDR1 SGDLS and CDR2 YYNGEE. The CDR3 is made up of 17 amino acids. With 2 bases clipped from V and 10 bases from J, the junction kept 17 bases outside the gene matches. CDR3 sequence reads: CASSVLDVRGALREQFF. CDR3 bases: TGTGCCAGCAGCGTTCTGGATGTGCGGGGGGCTCTCAGAGAGCAGTTCTTC.

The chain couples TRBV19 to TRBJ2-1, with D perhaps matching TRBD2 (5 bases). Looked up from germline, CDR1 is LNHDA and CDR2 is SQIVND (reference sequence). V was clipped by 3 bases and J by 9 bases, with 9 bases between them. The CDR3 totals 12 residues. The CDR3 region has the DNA TGTGCCAGTAGTATTTCGAGGGCTGAGCAGTTCTTC. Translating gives CASSISRAEQFF.

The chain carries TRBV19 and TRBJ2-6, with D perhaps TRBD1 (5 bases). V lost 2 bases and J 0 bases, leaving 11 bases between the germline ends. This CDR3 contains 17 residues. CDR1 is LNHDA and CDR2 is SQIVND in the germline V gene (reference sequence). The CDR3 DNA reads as TGTGCCAGTAGTATACAGGGAATAAACTCTGGGGCCAACGTCCTGACTTTC. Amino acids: CASSIQGINSGANVLTF.